The present T cell receptor beta chain was sequenced within a study of blood T cell repertoires in COVID-19. Germline V gives CDR1 GTSNPN, CDR2 SVGIG (reference sequence). This CDR3 spans 11 amino acids. The V end was cut by 2 bases, the J end by 4 bases, with 6 bases between. Clones were read by immunoSEQ multiplex PCR, and TCRdb kept only the in-frame ones, dropping some. Of more than 200,000 clones detected, around 90% appear once; the ten largest clones hold roughly 6.3%. The source material was PBMCs or T cells enriched from blood (not recorded which). The receptor was isolated from a woman in her thirties with acute COVID-19. The chain has TRBV30 and TRBJ2-7, with D perhaps TRBD1 (5 bases). CDR3 in amino acids: CAWSRQYEQYF. In nucleotides, the CDR3 is TGTGCCTGGAGTAGACAGTACGAGCAGTACTTC.